These T cell receptor beta chains were read from a single sample in a study of cytomegalovirus exposure and HLA in healthy donors. Repertoires were generated with immunoSEQ multiplex PCR, while TCRdb's copy carries only in-frame clones and drops some. Altogether around 100,000 clones are present, around 77% being singletons, with the ten largest covering around 20%. The sequenced material came from PBMCs. The origin of the receptors is a woman between 55 and 75 years old in good health and CMV-seropositive. Each CDR3 is given with its conserved first and last residue.

v_call cdr3_aa
TRBV14 CASSQVHGTLNTEAFF
TRBV6-1 CASSEATGTLSNQPQHF
TRBV5-5 CASSWGQGNTEAFF
TRBV30 CAWRRENTEAFF
TRBV6-5 CASSTGQSLSQPQHF
TRBV6-5 CAIQGADTQYF
TRBV4-2 CASSQETTGGTINIQYF
TRBV7-6 CASSFGTSGYNEQFF
TRBV11-2 CASSLGTSYEQYF
TRBV11-2 CASSLVQNYGYTF
TRBV6-1 CASSEVGSYGYTF
TRBV28 CASGGGGTYEQYF
TRBV25-1 CASSVQGSEQFF
TRBV19 CASSPQGSAGNTIYF
TRBV29-1 CSVRRAGAKNIQYF
TRBV14 CASSQDGYRGEKLFF
TRBV25-1 CASSQVDNSPLHF
TRBV2 CASRPLVTGANVLTF
TRBV5-1 CASSLEGLSFIEQFF
TRBV5-1 CASSLGQGANTEAFF
TRBV19 CASGNRVAEAFF
TRBV11-2 CASSSGTSSEQYF
TRBV7-9 CASSLGQGSGEQYF
TRBV9 CASSVRIGFGTGELFF
TRBV30 CAWSVRSGGRTEAFF
TRBV5-1 CASSLGLAGMGEETQYF
TRBV14 CASSTSTGGPGYTF
TRBV7-3 CASSLASANIQYF
TRBV11-2 CASSYDRGGLYEQYF
TRBV28 CASRAAGGTVRPQHF
TRBV5-1 CASSLTGVRGGTEAFF
TRBV6-5 CASSYSAGVGAGELFF
TRBV19 CASHTGGDLGTGNQPQHF
TRBV27 CASSLGRGNQPQHF
TRBV6-1 CASRAGGTEAFF
TRBV19 CASSWTSGSEQYF
TRBV6-6 CASNLAGGSYEQYF
TRBV4-1 CASSQILAKNIQYF
TRBV7-3 CASSLGSPPGEQFF
TRBV19 CASSIAGRRVYNEQFF
TRBV5-1 CASDEVGTSGSGEQFF
TRBV10-2 CASSERGGLTNEKLFF
TRBV5-1 CASGETGQQAVNSNQPQHF
TRBV28 CASPRLGWAGGDTEAFF
TRBV19 CASSRPQGYEQYF
TRBV7-3 CASSPMSHNEQFF
TRBV6-4 CASSVGTSGTNLNEQFF
TRBV5-4 CASSSAGARSTDTQYF
TRBV29-1 CSVQGVGSKNIQYF
TRBV6-1 CASSGGQGNEQFF